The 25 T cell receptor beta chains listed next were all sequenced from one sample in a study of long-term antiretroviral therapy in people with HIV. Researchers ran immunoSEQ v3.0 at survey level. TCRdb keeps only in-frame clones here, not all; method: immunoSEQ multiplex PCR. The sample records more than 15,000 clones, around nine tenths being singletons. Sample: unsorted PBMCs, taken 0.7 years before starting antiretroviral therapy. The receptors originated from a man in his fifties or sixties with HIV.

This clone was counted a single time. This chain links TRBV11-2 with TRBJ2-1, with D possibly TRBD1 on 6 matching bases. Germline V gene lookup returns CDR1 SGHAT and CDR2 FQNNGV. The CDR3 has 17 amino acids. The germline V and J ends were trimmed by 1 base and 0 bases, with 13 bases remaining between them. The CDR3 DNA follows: TGTGCCAGCAGCTTAGCCACACAGGGCTACTCCTACAATGAGCAGTTCTTC. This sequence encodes CASSLATQGYSYNEQFF.

CDR3 DNA: TGTGCCAGCAGCCCGGACCTCAGCTCCTACGAGCAGTACTTC. Its protein product is CASSPDLSSYEQYF. The chain combines TRBV7-3 with TRBJ2-7, with unresolved D. The CDR3 has 14 residues. V lost 5 bases and J lost 0, with 11 bases in between. Looked up from germline, CDR1 is SGHTA and CDR2 is FQGTGA.

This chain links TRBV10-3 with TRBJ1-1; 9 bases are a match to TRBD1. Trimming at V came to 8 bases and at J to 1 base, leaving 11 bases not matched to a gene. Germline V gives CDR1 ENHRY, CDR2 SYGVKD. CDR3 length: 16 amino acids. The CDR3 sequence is CAISGTGQGANTEAFF. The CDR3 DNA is TGTGCCATCTCGGGCACGGGACAGGGAGCGAACACTGAAGCTTTCTTT.

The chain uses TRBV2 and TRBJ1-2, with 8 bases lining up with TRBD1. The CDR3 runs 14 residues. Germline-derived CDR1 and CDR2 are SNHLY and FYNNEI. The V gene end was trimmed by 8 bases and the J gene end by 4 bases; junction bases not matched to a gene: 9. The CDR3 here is CASSRNRGFYGYTF. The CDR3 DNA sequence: TGTGCCAGCTCCCGGAACAGGGGGTTCTATGGCTACACCTTC. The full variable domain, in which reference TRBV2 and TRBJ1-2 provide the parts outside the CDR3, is EPEVTQTPSHQVTQMGQEVILRCVPISNHLYFYWYRQILGQKVEFLVSFYNNEISEKSEIFDDQFSVERPDGSNFTLKIRSTKLEDSAMYFCASSRNRGFYGYTFGSGTRLTVV.

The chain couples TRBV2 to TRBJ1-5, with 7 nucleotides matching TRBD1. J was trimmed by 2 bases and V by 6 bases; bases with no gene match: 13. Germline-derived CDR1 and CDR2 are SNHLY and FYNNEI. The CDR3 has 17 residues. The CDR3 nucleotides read TGTGCCAGCAGCGGGCCCAGGGGGATGGGAGGCAATCAGCCCCAGCATTTT. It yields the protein CASSGPRGMGGNQPQHF.

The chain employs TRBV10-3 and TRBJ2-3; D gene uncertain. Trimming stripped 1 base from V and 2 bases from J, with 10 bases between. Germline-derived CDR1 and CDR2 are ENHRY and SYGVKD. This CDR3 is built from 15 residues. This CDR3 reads CAISEFVSATDTQYF. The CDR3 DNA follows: TGTGCCATCAGTGAGTTTGTTTCAGCCACAGATACGCAGTATTTT.

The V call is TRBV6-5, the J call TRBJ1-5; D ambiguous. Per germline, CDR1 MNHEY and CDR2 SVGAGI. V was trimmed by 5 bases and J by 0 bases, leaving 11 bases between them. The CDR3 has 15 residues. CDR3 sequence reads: CASSRSANSNQPQHF. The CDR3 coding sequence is TGTGCCAGCAGTAGGTCAGCTAATAGCAATCAGCCCCAGCATTTT.

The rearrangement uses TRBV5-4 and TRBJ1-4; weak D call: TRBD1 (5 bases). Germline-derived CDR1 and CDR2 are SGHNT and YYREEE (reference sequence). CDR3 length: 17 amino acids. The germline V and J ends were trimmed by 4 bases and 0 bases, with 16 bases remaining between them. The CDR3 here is CASSGDRELSTNEKLFF. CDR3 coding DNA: TGTGCCAGCAGCGGCGACAGAGAGCTTTCAACTAATGAAAAACTGTTTTTT.

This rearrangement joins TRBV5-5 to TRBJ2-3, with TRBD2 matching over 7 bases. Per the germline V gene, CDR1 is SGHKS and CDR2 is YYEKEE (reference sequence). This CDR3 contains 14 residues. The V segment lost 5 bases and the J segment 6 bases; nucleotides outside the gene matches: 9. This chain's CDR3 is CASRAAGVADTQYF. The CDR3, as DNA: TGTGCCAGCAGGGCCGCGGGAGTAGCTGATACGCAGTATTTT.

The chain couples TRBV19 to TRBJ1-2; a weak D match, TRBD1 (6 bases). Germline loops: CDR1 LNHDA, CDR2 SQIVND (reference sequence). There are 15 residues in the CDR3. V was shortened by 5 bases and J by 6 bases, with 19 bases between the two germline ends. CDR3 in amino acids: CASSDYRDTRHGYTF. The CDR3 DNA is TGTGCCAGTAGTGACTACAGGGACACGAGGCATGGCTACACCTTC. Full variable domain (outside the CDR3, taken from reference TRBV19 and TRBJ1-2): DGGITQSPKYLFRKEGQNVTLSCEQNLNHDAMYWYRQDPGQGLRLIYYSQIVNDFQKGDIAEGYSVSREKKESFPLTVTSAQKNPTAFYLCASSDYRDTRHGYTFGSGTRLTVV.

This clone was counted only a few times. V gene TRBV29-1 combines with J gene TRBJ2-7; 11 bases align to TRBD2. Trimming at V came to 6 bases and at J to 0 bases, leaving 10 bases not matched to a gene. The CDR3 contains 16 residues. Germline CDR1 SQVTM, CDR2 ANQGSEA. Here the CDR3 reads CSVSGLAAFSSYEQYF. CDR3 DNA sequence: TGCAGCGTCTCGGGACTAGCGGCCTTTAGCTCCTACGAGCAGTACTTC.

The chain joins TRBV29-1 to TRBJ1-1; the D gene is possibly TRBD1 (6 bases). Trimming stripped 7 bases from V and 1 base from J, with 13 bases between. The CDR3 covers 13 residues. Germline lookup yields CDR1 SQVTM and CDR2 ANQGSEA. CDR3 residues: CSANGGPNTEAFF. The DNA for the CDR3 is TGCAGCGCCAATGGGGGGCCGAACACTGAAGCTTTCTTT. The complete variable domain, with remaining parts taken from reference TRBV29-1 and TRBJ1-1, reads SAVISQKPSRDICQRGTSLTIQCQVDSQVTMMFWYRQQPGQSLTLIATANQGSEATYESGFVIDKFPISRPNLTFSTLTVSNMSPEDSSIYLCSANGGPNTEAFFGQGTRLTVV.

The CDR3 loop is CASRGAPMETQYF. For the CDR3, the DNA is TGTGCCAGTAGAGGGGCGCCAATGGAGACCCAGTACTTC. The chain couples TRBV19 to TRBJ2-5; D perhaps matches TRBD1 (5 bases). V was pared by 6 bases and J by 5 bases, with 13 bases between. This CDR3 has 13 residues. Germline V gene sequence: CDR1 LNHDA, CDR2 SQIVND (reference sequence).

The CDR3 nucleotides are TGTGCCAGCAGCTTAAGACTAGCGGGGTCCTACGAGCAGTACTTC. Its protein product is CASSLRLAGSYEQYF. V and J are TRBV5-5 and TRBJ2-7, with 11 bases matching TRBD2. The CDR3 has 15 residues. Germline V gene data show CDR1 as SGHKS and CDR2 as YYEKEE (reference sequence). With 2 bases clipped from V and 1 base from J, the junction kept 2 bases outside the gene matches.

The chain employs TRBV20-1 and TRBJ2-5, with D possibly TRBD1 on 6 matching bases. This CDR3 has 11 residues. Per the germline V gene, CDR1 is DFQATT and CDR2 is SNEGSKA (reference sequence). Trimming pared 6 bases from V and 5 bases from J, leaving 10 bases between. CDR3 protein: CSADSRETQYF. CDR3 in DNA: TGCAGTGCGGACAGCAGGGAGACCCAGTACTTC.

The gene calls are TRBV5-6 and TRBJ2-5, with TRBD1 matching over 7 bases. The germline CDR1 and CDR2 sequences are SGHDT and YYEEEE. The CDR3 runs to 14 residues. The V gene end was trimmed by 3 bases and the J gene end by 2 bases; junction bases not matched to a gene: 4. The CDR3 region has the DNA TGTGCCAGCAGCTCCTGGGACAGACAAGAGACCCAGTACTTC. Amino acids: CASSSWDRQETQYF.

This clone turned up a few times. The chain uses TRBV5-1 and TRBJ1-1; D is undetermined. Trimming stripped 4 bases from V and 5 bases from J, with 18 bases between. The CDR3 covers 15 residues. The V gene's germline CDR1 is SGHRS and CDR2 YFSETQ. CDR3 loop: CASSEPEGARTEAFF. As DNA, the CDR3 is TGCGCCAGCAGCGAACCGGAGGGCGCGAGGACTGAAGCTTTCTTT.

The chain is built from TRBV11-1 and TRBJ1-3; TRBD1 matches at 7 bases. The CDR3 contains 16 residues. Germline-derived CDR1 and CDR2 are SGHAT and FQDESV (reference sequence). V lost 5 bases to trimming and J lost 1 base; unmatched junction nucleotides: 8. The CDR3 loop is CASSPGTVTSGNTIYF. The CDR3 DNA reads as TGTGCCAGCAGCCCCGGGACAGTAACTTCTGGAAACACCATATATTTT. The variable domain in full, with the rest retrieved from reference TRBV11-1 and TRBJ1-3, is EAEVAQSPRYKITEKSQAVAFWCDPISGHATLYWYRQILGQGPELLVQFQDESVVDDSQLPKDRFSAERLKGVDSTLKIQPAELGDSAMYLCASSPGTVTSGNTIYFGEGSWLTVV.

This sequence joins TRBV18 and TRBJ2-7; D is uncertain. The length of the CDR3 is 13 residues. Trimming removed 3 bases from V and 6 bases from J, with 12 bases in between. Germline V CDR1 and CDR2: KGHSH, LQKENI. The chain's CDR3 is CASSPTSGFEQYF. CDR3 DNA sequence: TGTGCCAGCTCACCGACATCCGGGTTCGAGCAGTACTTC.

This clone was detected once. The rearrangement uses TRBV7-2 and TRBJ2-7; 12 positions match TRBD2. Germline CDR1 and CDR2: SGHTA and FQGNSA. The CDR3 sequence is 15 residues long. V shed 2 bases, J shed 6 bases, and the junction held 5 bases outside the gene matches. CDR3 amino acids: CASSLLTSGGLEQYF. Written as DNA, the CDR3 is TGTGCCAGCAGCTTATTGACTAGCGGGGGTCTCGAGCAGTACTTC.

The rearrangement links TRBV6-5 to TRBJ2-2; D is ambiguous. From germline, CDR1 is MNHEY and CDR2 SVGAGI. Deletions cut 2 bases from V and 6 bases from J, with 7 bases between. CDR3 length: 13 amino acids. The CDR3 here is CASSYTLSGELFF. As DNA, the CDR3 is TGTGCCAGCAGTTACACCTTATCCGGGGAGCTGTTTTTT.

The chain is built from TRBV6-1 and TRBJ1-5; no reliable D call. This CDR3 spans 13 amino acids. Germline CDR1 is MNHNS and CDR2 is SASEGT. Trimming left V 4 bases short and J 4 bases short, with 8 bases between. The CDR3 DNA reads TGTGCCAGCAGTGTAGGCCCAAATCAGCCCCAGCATTTT. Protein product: CASSVGPNQPQHF.

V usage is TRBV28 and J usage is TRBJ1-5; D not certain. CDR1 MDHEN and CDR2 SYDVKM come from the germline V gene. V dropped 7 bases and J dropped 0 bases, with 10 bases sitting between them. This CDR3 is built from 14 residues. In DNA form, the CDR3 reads TGTGCCAGCAACCGGCTACTTAGCAATCAGCCCCAGCATTTT. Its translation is CASNRLLSNQPQHF.

CDR3 nucleotide sequence: TGTGCCAGCAGTCCCCATCTTAGCAATCAGCCCCAGCATTTT. It translates to CASSPHLSNQPQHF. The chain carries TRBV28 and TRBJ1-5; D unclear. Germline V gene data show CDR1 as MDHEN and CDR2 as SYDVKM. The CDR3 runs 14 residues. V was cut by 5 bases and J by 0 bases, with 8 bases left in between.

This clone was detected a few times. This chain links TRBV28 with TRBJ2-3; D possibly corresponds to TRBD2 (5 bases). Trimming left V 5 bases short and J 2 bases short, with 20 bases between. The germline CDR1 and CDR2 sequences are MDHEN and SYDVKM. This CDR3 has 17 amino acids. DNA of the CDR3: TGTGCCAGCAGTCCACCACGGGGTGGGTATGTCACAGATACGCAGTATTTT. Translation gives CASSPPRGGYVTDTQYF.